The sequence of this TCR beta chain was determined in a study of blood T cell repertoires in COVID-19. Whole-study context: COVID-19 samples, acute and convalescent, were from the United States, Italy and Spain. T cells, B-cell-depleted T cells, or PBMCs supplied cDNA or gDNA.

Original analysis: Amplified reference gene primers provided the basis for estimating nucleated cell counts. Assay: immunoSEQ multiplex PCR; the TCRdb copy retains only in-frame clones and omits some. The V and J calls and clone size were taken over from that table, and D and trimming were inferred from the DNA. The sample lists tens of thousands of clones, over 70% seen once, with 5.5% to 6.5% in the top ten. This clone showed up just a few times. V was clipped by 0 bases and J by 7 bases, with 9 bases between them. The CDR3 consists of 13 residues. Per germline, CDR1 LGHNA and CDR2 YNFKEQ. This chain joins TRBV4-2 and TRBJ1-2, with a weak D call TRBD1 (5 bases). The source is a woman older than 75 with acute or convalescent COVID-19. Sequences were obtained from peripheral blood. CDR3 DNA sequence: TGTGCCAGCAGCCAAGACTCAGGGCTTGGCTACACCTTC. This translates into CASSQDSGLGYTF.